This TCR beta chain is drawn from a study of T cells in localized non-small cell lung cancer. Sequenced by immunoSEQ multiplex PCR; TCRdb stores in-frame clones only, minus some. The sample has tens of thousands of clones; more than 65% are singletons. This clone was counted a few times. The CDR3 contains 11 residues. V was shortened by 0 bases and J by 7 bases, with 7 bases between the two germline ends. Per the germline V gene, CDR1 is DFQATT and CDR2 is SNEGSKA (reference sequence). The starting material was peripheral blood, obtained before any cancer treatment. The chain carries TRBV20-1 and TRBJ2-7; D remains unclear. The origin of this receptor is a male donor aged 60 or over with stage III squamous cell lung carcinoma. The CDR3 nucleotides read TGCAGTGCTAGAGATACGTGGGAGCAGTACTTC. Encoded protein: CSARDTWEQYF.